The T cell receptor beta chain under discussion was sequenced for a study of T-cell reconstitution after alpha-beta-depleted transplantation in children. The CDR3 totals 13 residues. Deletions cut 5 bases from V and 9 bases from J, with 14 bases between. This clonotype was seen repeatedly, ten times or more. Preparing the TCRbeta library involved the use of unique molecular identifiers. Each CDR3 protein gets one entry after TCRdb re-called the PCR reads with MiXCR. The repertoire holds about 400,000 distinct CDR3 sequences, with roughly 20% as singletons. The input for sequencing was PBMCs from the stem cell graft donor, taken from the stem cell graft. V usage is TRBV12-3 or TRBV12-4 and J usage is TRBJ2-1; D is unresolved. This TCR was sampled from a human donor who donated a stem cell graft to a child with acute myeloid leukemia. CDR3 sequence (DNA): TGTGCCAGCAGTCCGCGCCAGGACGCTGAGCAGTTCTTC. Translated, it gives CASSPRQDAEQFF.